The 15 T cell receptor beta chains presented below share a single source sample, sequenced in a study of blood T cell repertoires in COVID-19. Clones were read by immunoSEQ multiplex PCR, and TCRdb kept only the in-frame ones, dropping some. The data show approximately 61,000 clones, 70% to 85% seen once. Specimen: peripheral blood. The receptors stem from a woman in her seventies with acute or convalescent COVID-19.

The J gene is TRBJ2-7, the V gene TRBV21-1; TRBD1 is taken as the D call from the table, unchecked against the DNA. TRBV21-1 is an annotated pseudogene. CDR3 length equals 12 residues. Written as DNA, the CDR3 is TGTGCCAGCAGCAAGTGGGCAGGGGAGCAGTACTTC. It yields the protein CASSKWAGEQYF.

The chain has TRBV4-2 and TRBJ2-5; weak D call: TRBD2 (7 bases). Trimming took 4 bases from V and 5 from J, leaving 20 bases between them. The CDR3 is made up of 16 amino acids. Germline V gene lookup returns CDR1 LGHNA and CDR2 YNFKEQ. CDR3 nucleotides: TGTGCCAGCAGCCCAACGACTACGGGGGGCCGGGAGACCCAGTACTTC. It yields the protein CASSPTTTGGRETQYF.

This clone was seen a single time. The V and J genes are TRBV15 and TRBJ2-5; possibly TRBD1 for D (5 bases). Germline V gene data show CDR1 as LNHNV and CDR2 as YYDKDF (reference sequence). Between the trimmed V and J ends, which lost 0 bases and 5 bases, there was a span of 16 bases. The CDR3 runs to 16 residues. The CDR3 DNA follows: TGTGCCACCAGCAGAGATGGGGCCCGAGGCGACGAGACCCAGTACTTC. Its translation: CATSRDGARGDETQYF.

V usage is TRBV3-1 (or the pseudogene TRBV3-2) and J usage is TRBJ2-5; tentative D call: TRBD2 (6 bases). This CDR3 contains 14 residues. CDR1 and CDR2 from the germline V gene are LGHDT and YNNKEL (reference sequence). The V end lost 5 bases, the J end lost 5 bases, and 15 bases lay between the germline ends. CDR3 loop: CASSSNFGGETQYF. As DNA, the CDR3 is TGTGCCAGCAGCTCCAATTTCGGGGGTGAGACCCAGTACTTC.

V gene TRBV12-3 or TRBV12-4 combines with J gene TRBJ2-7; maybe TRBD1 (6 bases). The CDR3 covers 13 residues. Deletions cut 5 bases from V and 6 bases from J, with 14 bases between. The CDR3 reads CASSVTGRSEQYF. Here the CDR3 DNA reads TGTGCCAGCAGTGTGACAGGTCGTAGCGAGCAGTACTTC.

The CDR3 region is CSASIGQGFYEQYF. In nucleotides, the CDR3 is TGCAGTGCTAGTATAGGACAGGGGTTCTACGAGCAGTACTTC. This chain uses TRBV20-1 with TRBJ2-7; 9 nucleotides align to TRBD1. The CDR3 totals 14 residues. The trim removed 3 bases at V and 3 bases at J, leaving 6 bases unmatched. CDR1 is DFQATT and CDR2 is SNEGSKA in the germline V gene (reference sequence).

The chain is built from TRBV12-3 or TRBV12-4 and TRBJ1-1; TRBD1 matches at 8 bases. CDR3 length: 13 amino acids. V was clipped by 6 bases and J by 12 bases; unmatched bases: 12. The chain's CDR3 is CASRPTQGAKTFF. Written as DNA, the CDR3 is TGTGCCAGCAGACCAACCCAGGGGGCGAAAACTTTCTTT.

The chain joins TRBV9 to TRBJ1-2; D is possibly TRBD1 (6 bases). V was cut by 0 bases and J by 4 bases, with 7 bases left in between. The CDR3 contains 13 residues. Germline V gene sequence: CDR1 SGDLS, CDR2 YYNGEE. The CDR3 region has the DNA TGTGCCAGCAGCGTAGAACAGGGCTATGGCTACACCTTC. This sequence encodes CASSVEQGYGYTF.

V gene TRBV4-2 combines with J gene TRBJ1-2, with TRBD1 identical over 7 bases. The V and J ends lost 0 bases and 5 bases, in that order; junction bases with no gene match: 9. The length of the CDR3 is 16 residues. The V gene's germline CDR1 is LGHNA and CDR2 YNFKEQ. CDR3 loop: CASSQDFTGESYGYTF. CDR3 nucleotides: TGTGCCAGCAGCCAAGATTTTACAGGGGAGAGTTATGGCTACACCTTC.

The chain has TRBV5-6 and TRBJ2-7; possible D gene TRBD1, 5 bases. Per germline, CDR1 SGHDT and CDR2 YYEEEE. There are 14 residues in the CDR3. The V end lost 0 bases, the J end lost 0 bases, and 7 bases lay between the germline ends. Here the CDR3 DNA reads TGTGCCAGCAGCTTGGGACAGCTCTCCTACGAGCAGTACTTC. This encodes CASSLGQLSYEQYF.

The gene calls are TRBV4-3 and TRBJ1-5; D gene ambiguous. The CDR3 is 13 residues long. The V gene's germline CDR1 is LGHNA and CDR2 YSLEER. Trimming took 0 bases from V and 5 from J, leaving 5 bases between them. The CDR3 region is CASSQEEYQPQHF. As DNA, the CDR3 is TGCGCCAGCAGCCAAGAAGAGTATCAGCCCCAGCATTTT.

V usage is TRBV4-2 and J usage is TRBJ2-7, with D perhaps matching TRBD1 (6 bases). Germline V gene lookup returns CDR1 LGHNA and CDR2 YNFKEQ. Deletions cut 1 base from V and 0 bases from J, with 10 bases between. The CDR3 has 15 residues. In DNA form, the CDR3 reads TGTGCCAGCAGCCAAGGACAGGAAAGCTCCTACGAGCAGTACTTC. Protein sequence: CASSQGQESSYEQYF.

The CDR3 loop reads CASSSQGGLGSEQYF. In DNA form, the CDR3 reads TGTGCCAGCAGCTCCCAGGGGGGCCTCGGGAGCGAGCAGTACTTC. The chain joins TRBV9 to TRBJ2-7; a possible D gene is TRBD1 (7 bases). The germline gives CDR1 SGDLS, CDR2 YYNGEE. Trimming removed 4 bases at V and 6 bases at J, with 20 bases between. The CDR3 extends over 15 amino acids. The complete variable domain, with remaining parts taken from reference TRBV9 and TRBJ2-7, reads DSGVTQTPKHLITATGQRVTLRCSPRSGDLSVYWYQQSLDQGLQFLIQYYNGEERAKGNILERFSAQQFPDLHSELNLSSLELGDSALYFCASSSQGGLGSEQYFGPGTRLTVT.

The rearrangement uses TRBV19 and TRBJ1-5; a possible D gene is TRBD1 (5 bases). V was trimmed by 6 bases and J by 7 bases, leaving 16 bases between them. Germline V gene lookup returns CDR1 LNHDA and CDR2 SQIVND (reference sequence). The CDR3 runs 14 residues. The CDR3 loop is CASRHPTGGQPQHF. Written as DNA, the CDR3 is TGTGCCAGTAGACATCCTACAGGAGGGCAGCCCCAGCATTTT.

The chain couples TRBV30 to TRBJ1-1; D unclear. V was cut by 5 bases and J by 1 base, with 11 bases left in between. The CDR3 is 13 residues long. The germline gives CDR1 GTSNPN, CDR2 SVGIG (reference sequence). The CDR3 nucleotides read TGTGCCTGGTGGTTGAGCGGGAACACTGAAGCTTTCTTT. This gives the protein CAWWLSGNTEAFF. Full variable domain (missing parts from reference TRBV30 and TRBJ1-1): SQTIHQWPATLVQPVGSPLSLECTVEGTSNPNLYWYRQAAGRGLQLLFYSVGIGQISSEVPQNLSASRPQDRQFILSSKKLLLSDSGFYLCAWWLSGNTEAFFGQGTRLTVV.